The entry below describes one T cell receptor beta chain. The clone's antigen remains unknown. Nothing much larger sits one base from this clone, and base qualities are not available. This specimen comes from a study of OX40 agonist ivuxolimab in advanced cancers. Regarding the study in general: Ivuxolimab, which targeted the costimulatory receptor OX40 (CD134), was an agonistic, fully human IgG2 monoclonal antibody. Intravenous ivuxolimab was administered to patients every 2 weeks at six dose levels: 0.01, 0.1, 0.3, 1.5, 3 and 10 mg/kg. Of the 50 to 55 dose-escalation patients, hepatocellular carcinoma was present in some 19, melanoma in approximately 15, renal cell carcinoma in 9 and head and neck cancer in 9. A male proportion of roughly 80% and a mean age of approximately 62 years, ranging from about 20 to 80, were recorded for the dose-escalation cohort. Prior anti-PD-1, anti-PD-L1 or anti-CTLA-4 therapy was permitted, and approximately 40% of dose-escalation patients had received checkpoint inhibitors. Partial responses were achieved by three dose-escalation patients, of whom one had hepatocellular carcinoma and two had cutaneous melanoma. The purpose of peripheral TCRbeta sequencing was to test whether ivuxolimab changed TCR sequence diversity and led to clonal T-cell expansion. The paper reports the monotherapy dose-escalation portion (N of about 47 patients) of the phase I ivuxolimab trial. Results the study describes overall, beyond this receptor: Low levels of normalized T-cell clonal expansion were also seen in some patients who did not respond. The antigen specificity of the peripheral T cells that underwent clonal expansion was not determined. In the 0.1-3.0 mg/kg groups, partial responders had among the lowest normalized peripheral clonal expansion, particularly in CD8+ T cells. On average, CD8+ T cells showed more expanded clones than CD4+ T cells after ivuxolimab. At doses of 0.1 to 3.0 mg/kg, clonal expansion of both CD4+ and CD8+ T cells in blood was seen between baseline and week 6.

A distance of 12 bases separates the germline ends of V and J, which lose 5 bases and 7 bases respectively. In the germline V gene, CDR1 corresponds to SGHDN and CDR2 to FVKESK. Including the terminal cysteine and phenylalanine, the CDR3 comprises 13 residues. Only the CDR3 portion is preserved as DNA: 39 bases, with reading frame beginning at the first base. Genomic DNA was extracted from sorted cells for sequencing of the TCRbeta CDR3 region. The immunoSEQ Assay was used for sequencing of TCRbeta CDR3 regions. Entries here come from immuneACCESS through TCRdb and include only in-frame sequences with V and J called. Some clones fail to appear in such tables; in the studies checked, an unresolved V gene covers under half of the shortfall, and the cause of the remainder is unknown. This sample comprises approximately 58,000 clones, 86% of them detected only once. About 2.4% of the sample comes from the top ten.

Patients with a history of autoimmune disease or receiving systemic immunosuppression were excluded from the trial. In every dose cohort, peripheral blood was drawn for TCR sequencing at baseline, cycle 4 day 1, and cycle 7 day 1. Samples came from an open-label, multicenter, first-in-human phase I dose-escalation trial of ivuxolimab. The trial enrolled adults with locally advanced or metastatic head and neck squamous cell, hepatocellular, melanoma or renal cell carcinoma. Before TCR sequencing, CD4+ T cells and CD8+ T cells were sorted from peripheral blood as separate populations. This clonotype was obtained from an adult with an advanced solid tumor such as melanoma, head and neck, liver or kidney cancer. Sequencing used CD4+ or CD8+ T cells sorted from blood, obtained in a trial of the OX40 agonist ivuxolimab. The V and J genes are TRBV14 and TRBJ1-5, with a weak D call of TRBD1 (6 bases match). Here the CDR3 is given as CASSNGGGQPQHF. The DNA sequence is TGTGCCAGCAGCAACGGGGGGGGCCAGCCCCAGCATTTT. With the rest looked up from the reference TRBV14 and TRBJ1-5 genes rather than sequenced, the full variable domain is EAGVTQFPSHSVIEKGQTVTLRCDPISGHDNLYWYRRVMGKEIKFLLHFVKESKQDESGMPNNRFLAERTGGTYSTLKVQPAELEDSGVYFCASSNGGGQPQHFGDGTRLSIL.